This TCR beta chain was obtained from a study of cytomegalovirus exposure and HLA in healthy donors. On the study more broadly: The early release's HLA-typed donors yielded tens of millions of unique TCRs.

As to this clone: Its target is unknown.

13 Jbeta primers and 60 Vbeta primers were used for the PCR. TCRdb keeps only in-frame clones here, not all; method: immunoSEQ multiplex PCR. The sample has approximately 140,000 clones, over 65% seen once. Study-level results: Despite most TCR sequences being rare, some public TCRs occurred in many donors. Equally common other TCR beta chains were less clonally expanded than HLA-associated ones, a later analysis found.

This TCR was recovered from a man between 35 and 55 years old in good health and CMV-seropositive. Input material: PBMCs.

The CDR3 nucleotides are TGTGCCAGCTTCGAGCTAGATGATTATGGCTACACCTTC. Translated, it gives CASFELDDYGYTF. The chain employs TRBV5-6 and TRBJ1-2; D remains ambiguous. The germline gives CDR1 SGHDT, CDR2 YYEEEE. Deletions cut 7 bases from V and 5 bases from J, with 15 bases between. This CDR3 is 13 amino acids long.